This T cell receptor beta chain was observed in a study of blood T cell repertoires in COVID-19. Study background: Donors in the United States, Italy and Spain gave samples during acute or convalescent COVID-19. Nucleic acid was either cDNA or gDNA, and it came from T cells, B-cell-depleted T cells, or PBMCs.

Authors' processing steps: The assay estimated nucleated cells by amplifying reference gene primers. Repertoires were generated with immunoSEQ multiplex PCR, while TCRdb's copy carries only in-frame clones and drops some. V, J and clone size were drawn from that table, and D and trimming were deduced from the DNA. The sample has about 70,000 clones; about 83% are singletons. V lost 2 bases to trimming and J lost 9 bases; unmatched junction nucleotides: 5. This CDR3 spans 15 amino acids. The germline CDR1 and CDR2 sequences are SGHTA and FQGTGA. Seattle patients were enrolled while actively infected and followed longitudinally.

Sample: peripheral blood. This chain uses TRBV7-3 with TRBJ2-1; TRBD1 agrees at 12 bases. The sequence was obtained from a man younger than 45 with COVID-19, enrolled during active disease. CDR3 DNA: TGTGCCAGCAGCTTAGGGACAGGGGGCTGGGCTGAGCAGTTCTTC. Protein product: CASSLGTGGWAEQFF.